The entry that follows covers one T cell receptor (beta chain) sequence. Its target is unknown. The sample belongs to a study of T cell responses to AZD1222 COVID-19 vaccine. Findings and caveats of the study: Clonal diversity may have been underestimated in mostly white British donors. Among vaccine-associated CD4 TCRs, coverage spanned spike, with dominance at 160-218 and 743-854. Recipients of two AZD1222 doses showed rising Spike-specific TCR breadth and depth.

The repertoire was sequenced with immunoSEQ multiplex PCR; TCRdb's copy has only in-frame clones and lacks some. The sample yields about 140,000 clones, 88% seen once. Recipients boosted at about 4 weeks or about 12 weeks are pooled. The sequenced sample was peripheral blood, obtained 28 days after the second AZD1222 dose. The source is an adult who received the AZD1222 COVID-19 vaccine.

The CDR3 here is CASSQDWGGTSSPEQYF. DNA for the CDR3: TGTGCCAGCAGCCAAGATTGGGGTGGGACTAGTTCTCCCGAGCAGTACTTC. The gene calls are TRBV14 and TRBJ2-7; 8 positions match TRBD2. The germline V gene has CDR1 SGHDN and CDR2 FVKESK. There are 17 residues in the CDR3. The ends lost 0 bases at V and 6 bases at J; junction bases unmatched: 13.